This TCR beta chain was sequenced in a study of blood T cell repertoires in COVID-19. Study in general: Acute and convalescent COVID-19 specimens originated in the United States, Italy and Spain. From T cells, B-cell-depleted T cells, or PBMCs came the material, which was cDNA or gDNA.

Trimming removed 2 bases from V and 8 bases from J, with 10 bases in between. The CDR3 spans 13 residues. CDR1 and CDR2 from the germline V gene are GTSNPN and SVGIG (reference sequence). Authors' data handling: It was from reference gene primer amplification that nucleated cell counts were estimated. Sequencing used immunoSEQ multiplex PCR; TCRdb keeps in-frame clones, though not all of them. D and trimming were read from the DNA, whereas the V and J calls and clone size are those reported in that table. The sample lists roughly 190,000 clones, around 82% occurring once. This chain uses TRBV30 with TRBJ1-6, with D uncertain. The sequence came from a man aged 50 to 60 with active or convalescent COVID-19. Sequences were obtained from peripheral blood. As DNA, the CDR3 is TGTGCCTGGAGTAACCTCGGGGATTCACCCCTCCACTTT. Translation: CAWSNLGDSPLHF.